The 19 T cell receptor beta chains below come from one sample, sequenced in a study of post-analysis software for immune sequencing data. Study results and caveats: About five TRBV segments were more frequent in patients than controls; TRBV5-6, TRBV5-1 and TRBV20-1 belonged to this group.

These TCRs are of unknown antigen specificity. The library was made from cDNA and included unique molecular identifiers. TCRdb re-derived calls from the PCR reads in MiXCR, one entry per CDR3 protein. The sample has roughly 730,000 distinct CDR3 sequences, approximately 30% seen once. What was sequenced was blood. Receptor source: a girl aged 5-17 years with multiple sclerosis.

This clonotype was seen a handful of times. A read error may explain this, as a much larger clone is one base away. The chain uses TRBV20-1 and TRBJ1-2; D might be TRBD1 (5 bases). Germline V CDR1 and CDR2: DFQATT, SNEGSKA (reference sequence). The CDR3 is 14 residues long. Trimming cost V 5 bases and J 3 bases, with 16 bases left between them. The CDR3 nucleotides read TGCAGTGCTCCCCCCCCTGGGGGATACTATGGCTACACCTTC. The encoded protein is CSAPPPGGYYGYTF.

This clonotype was recorded a few times. The chain carries TRBV18 and TRBJ2-6; D may be TRBD2 (6 bases). Germline CDR1 KGHSH, CDR2 LQKENI. CDR3 length: 17 residues. V was clipped by 2 bases and J by 0 bases, with 11 bases between them. The CDR3 DNA follows: TGTGCCAGCTCACCAATGCGGGGTAGCTCTGGGGCCAACGTCCTGACTTTC. This translates into CASSPMRGSSGANVLTF.

This clonotype has a count of ten or more. The J gene is TRBJ1-2, the V gene TRBV7-9; 7 bases match TRBD1. The CDR3 contains 12 residues. With 4 bases clipped from V and 4 bases from J, the junction kept 0 bases outside the gene matches. Looked up from germline, CDR1 is SEHNR and CDR2 is FQNEAQ (reference sequence). The CDR3 bases are TGTGCCAGCAGCTGGGACAGCTATGGCTACACCTTC. Residues: CASSWDSYGYTF.

This clonotype has a handful of counts. The chain combines TRBV9 with TRBJ2-4; TRBD2 might be the D (5 bases). Germline assignment: CDR1 SGDLS and CDR2 YYNGEE. The CDR3 length is 16 residues. The V gene lost 0 bases and the J gene lost 4 bases, with 14 bases spanning the gap. CDR3 in DNA: TGTGCCAGCAGCGTAGGACCCGGGGAAGTAAAAAACATTCAGTACTTC. As protein: CASSVGPGEVKNIQYF.

The chain joins TRBV7-9 to TRBJ1-2; tentatively, D is TRBD1 (6 bases). Trimming cost V 3 bases and J 5 bases, with 13 bases left between them. Germline loops: CDR1 SEHNR, CDR2 FQNEAQ (reference sequence). This CDR3 region has 14 residues. CDR3 DNA sequence: TGTGCCAGCAGCTTCATCCAGGGGCCATATGGCTACACCTTC. This sequence encodes CASSFIQGPYGYTF.

This clonotype came up a few times. The V and J genes are TRBV7-8 and TRBJ2-1; unclear D gene. Germline lookup yields CDR1 SGHVS and CDR2 FQNEAQ. The V and J ends lost 5 bases and 9 bases respectively, with 14 bases between them. The CDR3 extends over 13 amino acids. Here the CDR3 reads CASSTGIAGEQFF. The CDR3 nucleotides read TGTGCCAGCAGCACTGGAATAGCCGGTGAGCAGTTCTTC.

A few counts support this clonotype. The V and J genes are TRBV11-2 and TRBJ2-7, with D possibly TRBD2 on 6 matching bases. CDR3 length equals 14 residues. Trimming took off 8 bases at V and 2 bases at J, with 16 bases between the two ends. The germline CDR1 and CDR2 sequences are SGHAT and FQNNGV. Written as DNA, the CDR3 is TGTGCCAGCCGATTGGGGCGGGGAGCCTACGAGCAGTACTTC. It encodes CASRLGRGAYEQYF.

The genes are TRBV7-8 and TRBJ2-4, with D maybe TRBD2 (6 bases). The germline V and J ends were trimmed by 1 base and 9 bases, with 7 bases remaining between them. The CDR3 sequence is 12 residues long. From germline, CDR1 is SGHVS and CDR2 FQNEAQ. The CDR3 DNA reads TGTGCCAGCAGCTTAGTCGGGGGCATTCAGTACTTC. Amino acid sequence: CASSLVGGIQYF.

The rearrangement uses TRBV5-1 and TRBJ2-1; 7 bases align to TRBD2. This CDR3 region has 15 residues. The germline CDR1 and CDR2 sequences are SGHRS and YFSETQ. The V and J ends lost 0 bases and 5 bases, in that order; junction bases with no gene match: 5. The CDR3 here is CASSLGGTNHNEQFF. DNA for the CDR3: TGCGCCAGCAGCTTGGGAGGGACTAACCACAATGAGCAGTTCTTC.

The chain recombines TRBV20-1 with TRBJ2-1; D may match TRBD1 or TRBD2 (5 bases each). The germline V and J ends were trimmed by 6 bases and 0 bases, with 15 bases remaining between them. Germline CDR1 DFQATT, CDR2 SNEGSKA (reference sequence). This CDR3 has 15 amino acids. This CDR3 is CSALGAGSSYNEQFF. The CDR3 coding sequence is TGCAGTGCCCTTGGGGCAGGGAGCTCCTACAATGAGCAGTTCTTC.

The chain combines TRBV12-3 or TRBV12-4 with TRBJ1-1; tentatively, D is TRBD1 (5 bases). Trimming left V 6 bases short and J 5 bases short, with 13 bases between. The CDR3 is 13 residues long. Here the CDR3 DNA reads TGTGCCAGCAGCACTTTTGGGGGAACTGAAGCTTTCTTT. Its protein product is CASSTFGGTEAFF.

This rearrangement joins TRBV20-1 to TRBJ2-7; possibly TRBD1 or TRBD2 for D (5 bases each). The V and J ends lost 0 bases and 4 bases respectively, with 19 bases between them. This CDR3 region has 16 residues. Germline V gene data show CDR1 as DFQATT and CDR2 as SNEGSKA (reference sequence). CDR3 region: CSARDVMGRSGYEQYF. CDR3 coding DNA: TGCAGTGCTAGAGATGTGATGGGGCGGTCGGGATACGAGCAGTACTTC.

On this clonotype: One end of the junction does not line up with germline, which may come from a read error. The chain couples TRBV3-1 to TRBJ2-7; D tentatively fits TRBD1 or TRBD2 (5 bases each). Germline loops: CDR1 LGHDT, CDR2 YNNKEL (reference sequence). This CDR3 spans 15 amino acids. The chain's CDR3 is CVSSQGRESSYEQYF. DNA for the CDR3: TGTGTCAGCAGCCAAGGCAGGGAGAGTAGCTACGAGCAGTACTTC.

In its sample, this clonotype was seen a few times. The rearrangement joins TRBV20-1 to TRBJ2-7, with TRBD2 identical over 11 bases. J gave up 3 bases and V 2 bases, and 9 bases lay outside the gene matches. Germline loops: CDR1 DFQATT, CDR2 SNEGSKA (reference sequence). The CDR3 spans 16 residues. The CDR3 DNA is TGCAGTGCTAGAATTCCGGGACTAGCGGCCTACTACGAGCAGTACTTC. Amino acid sequence: CSARIPGLAAYYEQYF.

The V gene is TRBV3-1, the J gene TRBJ2-1, with 13 nucleotides matching TRBD2. The CDR3 has 16 amino acids. The V gene end was trimmed by 5 bases and the J gene end by 8 bases; junction bases not matched to a gene: 9. In germline, CDR1 is LGHDT, CDR2 YNNKEL (reference sequence). The CDR3 sequence: CASSSTSGRAFDEQFF. CDR3 nucleotide sequence: TGTGCCAGCAGCTCCACTAGCGGGAGGGCCTTCGATGAGCAGTTCTTC.

The chain uses TRBV20-1 and TRBJ1-2; D is unresolved. Germline lookup yields CDR1 DFQATT and CDR2 SNEGSKA (reference sequence). The CDR3 has 11 amino acids. V shed 6 bases and J shed 3 bases, with 8 bases lying between them. The CDR3: CSAGSYYGYTF. DNA for the CDR3: TGCAGTGCCGGGTCCTACTATGGCTACACCTTC.

This chain joins TRBV20-1 and TRBJ2-1; 11 bases align to TRBD1. This CDR3 has 15 amino acids. Trimming at V came to 1 base and at J to 3 bases, leaving 2 bases not matched to a gene. Looked up from germline, CDR1 is DFQATT and CDR2 is SNEGSKA (reference sequence). The CDR3 sequence: CSARGGTGGYNEQFF. The DNA for the CDR3 is TGCAGTGCTAGAGGTGGGACAGGGGGCTACAATGAGCAGTTCTTC.

The chain is built from TRBV20-1 and TRBJ1-5; D is perhaps TRBD1 (6 bases). This CDR3 has 15 amino acids. Germline V gene lookup returns CDR1 DFQATT and CDR2 SNEGSKA (reference sequence). V was clipped by 0 bases and J by 1 base, with 10 bases between them. The CDR3 DNA reads TGCAGTGCTAGAGACAGGGGTAGGAGCAATCAGCCCCAGCATTTT. Translating it yields CSARDRGRSNQPQHF.

The chain employs TRBV7-2 and TRBJ2-5; no clear D. Deletions cut 1 base from V and 11 bases from J, with 23 bases between. CDR1 is SGHTA and CDR2 is FQGNSA in the germline V gene. The CDR3 is made up of 16 amino acids. In DNA, the CDR3 is TGTGCCAGCAGCTTAGAACGACTGAACTCCTACAATGAGCAGTACTTC. The encoded protein is CASSLERLNSYNEQYF.